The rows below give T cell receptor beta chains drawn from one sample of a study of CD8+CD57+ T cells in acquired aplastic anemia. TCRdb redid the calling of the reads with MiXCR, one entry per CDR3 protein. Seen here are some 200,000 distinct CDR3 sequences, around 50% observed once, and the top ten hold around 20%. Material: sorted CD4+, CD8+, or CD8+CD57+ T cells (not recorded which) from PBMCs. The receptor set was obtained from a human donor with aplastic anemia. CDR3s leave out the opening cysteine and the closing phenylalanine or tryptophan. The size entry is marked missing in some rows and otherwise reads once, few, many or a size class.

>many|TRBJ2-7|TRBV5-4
ASSLAGGTGVKEQY
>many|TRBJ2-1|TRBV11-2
ASSLPTGTPYNEQF
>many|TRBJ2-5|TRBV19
ASSQGPQETQY
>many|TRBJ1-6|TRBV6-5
ASSMGLSYNSPLH
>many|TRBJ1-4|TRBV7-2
ASSPGGSREEKLF
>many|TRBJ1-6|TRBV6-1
ASSEGPGSYSPLH
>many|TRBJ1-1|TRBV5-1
ASSPLFSVGTEAF
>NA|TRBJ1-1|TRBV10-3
AFQTGSATEAF
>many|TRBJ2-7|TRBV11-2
ASSLERGSYEQY
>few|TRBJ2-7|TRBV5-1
ASSQYGTGEAYEQY
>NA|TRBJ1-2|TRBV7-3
ASRLRGGTGKANYGYT
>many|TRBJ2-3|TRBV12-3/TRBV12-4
ASSFRLAGGWDTQY
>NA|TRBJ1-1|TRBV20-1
SARVGSRAQNTEAF
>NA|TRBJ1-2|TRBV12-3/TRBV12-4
ASSFLGAYGYT
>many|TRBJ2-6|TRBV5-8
ASSLEAGSRANVLT
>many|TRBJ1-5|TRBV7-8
ASRSGRDTYQPQH
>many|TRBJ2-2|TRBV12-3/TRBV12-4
ASTKGETGYSGELF
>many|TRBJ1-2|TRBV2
ASMATVARAHYGYT
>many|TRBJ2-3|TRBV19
ASSPGGGRDTQY
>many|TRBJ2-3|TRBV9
ASSQDPGGPDTQY
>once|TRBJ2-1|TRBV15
ATSREDSSYNEQF
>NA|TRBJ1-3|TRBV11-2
ASSQQAAAEPIY
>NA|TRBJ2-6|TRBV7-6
ASSSSGRASGASVLT
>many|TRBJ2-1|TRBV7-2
ASRPDSASGNEQF
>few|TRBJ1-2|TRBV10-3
AISENRRDGYT
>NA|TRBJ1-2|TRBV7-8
ASSPSRVGGYT
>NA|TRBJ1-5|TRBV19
ATHQLGVNQPQH
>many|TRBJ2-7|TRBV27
ASSSTGTGSYEQY
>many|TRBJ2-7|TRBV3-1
ASSQDRSYEQY
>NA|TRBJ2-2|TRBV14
ASSLRGQGNGELF
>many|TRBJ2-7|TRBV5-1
ASSIGTESYEQY
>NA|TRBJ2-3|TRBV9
ASSVRPAGLAGGATQY
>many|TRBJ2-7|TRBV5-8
ASSLQGGGTSYEQY
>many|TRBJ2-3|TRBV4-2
ASSQEGSASMDTQY
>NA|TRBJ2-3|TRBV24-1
ATSDGTSVDTQY